The next 9 T cell receptor beta chains were all read from a single sample in a study of response to subunit inactivated influenza vaccine. MiXCR was run by TCRdb on the RT-PCR reads, yielding one entry per CDR3 protein. The table records 530,000 or so distinct CDR3 sequences, over 25% of them present only once. This material consisted of CD4+ T cells sorted from PBMCs, taken around 5 days after vaccination. Every receptor here comes from a man aged 50 to 59 who received an inactivated influenza vaccine.

This clonotype was counted a few times. This sequence joins TRBV28 and TRBJ2-5; maybe TRBD1 (7 bases). Trimming cost V 4 bases and J 2 bases, with 17 bases left between them. CDR1 is MDHEN, CDR2 SYDVKM, per germline. This CDR3 region has 16 residues. The CDR3 nucleotides are TGTGCCAGCAGTTCTCCGACAGGGAGGAGGCAAGAGACCCAGTACTTC. This codes for CASSSPTGRRQETQYF. The variable domain in full, with the rest retrieved from reference TRBV28 and TRBJ2-5, is DVKVTQSSRYLVKRTGEKVFLECVQDMDHENMFWYRQDPGLGLRLIYFSYDVKMKEKGDIPEGYSVSREKKERFSLILESASTNQTSMYLCASSSPTGRRQETQYFGPGTRLLVL.

This clonotype was detected a few times. CDR3 protein: CASSLEAGTAEAFF. CDR3 bases: TGCGCCAGCAGCTTGGAAGCCGGGACAGCTGAAGCTTTCTTT. This rearrangement joins TRBV5-1 to TRBJ1-1; 7 bases fit TRBD1. There are 14 residues in the CDR3. Per the germline V gene, CDR1 is SGHRS and CDR2 is YFSETQ. Trimming at V came to 0 bases and at J to 6 bases, leaving 5 bases not matched to a gene.

This clonotype was seen a few times. This chain connects TRBV10-3 to TRBJ1-1, with 10 nucleotides matching TRBD1. Trimming cost V 6 bases and J 7 bases; bases outside gene matches: 5. This CDR3 is built from 13 residues. Germline V CDR1 and CDR2: ENHRY, SYGVKD. The CDR3 DNA is TGTGCCATCAGGGGGACAGGGGAGAGTGAAGCTTTCTTT. As protein: CAIRGTGESEAFF.

The V and J genes are TRBV28 and TRBJ2-5, with TRBD2 identical over 8 bases. The CDR3 has 14 residues. The germline V gene encodes CDR1 MDHEN and CDR2 SYDVKM. The V and J ends lost 6 bases and 2 bases, in that order; junction bases with no gene match: 5. The CDR3 is CASRPAGVQETQYF. The CDR3 DNA is TGTGCCAGCAGACCAGCGGGAGTTCAAGAGACCCAGTACTTC.

This clonotype showed up just a few times. The genes are TRBV20-1 and TRBJ2-3; 12 nucleotides align to TRBD2. CDR1 DFQATT and CDR2 SNEGSKA come from the germline V gene (reference sequence). Trimming took 1 base from V and 0 from J; bases not matched to a gene: 5. The CDR3 runs to 17 residues. The CDR3 nucleotides are TGCAGTGCTAGAGCTAGCGGGAGGGTACTTAGCACAGATACGCAGTATTTT. This sequence encodes CSARASGRVLSTDTQYF.

In this sample, this clonotype turned up a few times. The CDR3 loop reads CASSFQAQPIQPQHF. CDR3 sequence (DNA): TGTGCCAGCAGTTTCCAGGCCCAACCAATTCAGCCCCAGCATTTT. V usage is TRBV27 and J usage is TRBJ1-5; D gene ambiguous. Looked up from germline, CDR1 is MNHEY and CDR2 is SMNVEV (reference sequence). CDR3 length equals 15 residues. V was cut by 3 bases and J by 6 bases, with 15 bases left in between.

The J gene is TRBJ2-3, the V gene TRBV3-1, with D uncertain. The CDR3 has 13 residues. V gave up 4 bases and J gave up 4 bases, with 9 bases separating them. Per the germline V gene, CDR1 is LGHDT and CDR2 is YNNKEL (reference sequence). The CDR3 region is CASSRQQADTQYF. CDR3 in DNA: TGTGCCAGCAGCCGCCAACAAGCAGATACGCAGTATTTT.

This clonotype was seen a few times. This sequence joins TRBV24-1 and TRBJ2-1; the D gene is possibly TRBD2 (6 bases). The CDR3 sequence is 13 residues long. Trimming cost V 9 bases and J 7 bases, with 15 bases left between them. Germline V gives CDR1 KGHDR, CDR2 SFDVKD. This chain's CDR3 is CATWDFVKNEQFF. The CDR3 coding sequence is TGTGCCACCTGGGACTTCGTGAAGAATGAGCAGTTCTTC.

V and J are TRBV29-1 and TRBJ2-2, with 8 bases matching TRBD1. There are 14 residues in the CDR3. With 4 bases clipped from V and 4 bases from J, the junction kept 5 bases outside the gene matches. Germline V gene data show CDR1 as SQVTM and CDR2 as ANQGSEA. The CDR3 nucleotides are TGCAGCGTTGGGGTGACAGGGGCCACCGGGGAGCTGTTTTTT. Translating it yields CSVGVTGATGELFF.